This is a list of T cell receptor beta chains from one sample in a study of regulatory T cells in long-lasting Graves disease. TCRdb analysed the multiplex PCR reads with MiXCR anew, one entry per CDR3 protein. This table has 400,000 or so distinct CDR3 sequences, around 21% appearing once. The sequencing here drew on peripheral blood mononuclear cells (PBMCs), taken when the disease was refractory, from a patient treated with antithyroid drugs. These TCRs come from a female donor with Graves disease. Both conserved end residues are part of each CDR3. D genes are given only for firm matches. Rows give clone size only sometimes, using once, few, many, or a class for an expanded clone.

clone_size,d_call,j_call,v_call,cdr3_aa,cdr3_nt
NA,TRBD2,TRBJ2-7,TRBV7-9,CASEGSRGTSAFYEQYF,TGTGCCAGCGAAGGGTCGAGAGGGACTAGCGCCTTCTACGAGCAGTACTTC
few,NA,TRBJ1-2,TRBV5-1,CASSLEGGPQSAGYTF,TGCGCCAGCAGCTTGGAAGGGGGACCCCAATCAGCCGGCTACACCTTC
NA,NA,TRBJ2-6,TRBV4-3,CASSQVRQGANVLTF,TGCGCCAGCAGCCAAGTGCGTCAAGGGGCCAACGTCCTGACTTTC
few,NA,TRBJ1-1,TRBV5-5,CASSLVAQPGTEAFF,TGTGCCAGCAGCTTGGTCGCACAGCCGGGCACTGAAGCTTTCTTT
few,NA,TRBJ1-5,TRBV6-5,CASSYNSAGSNQPQHF,TGTGCCAGCAGTTACAATTCAGCAGGGAGCAATCAGCCCCAGCATTTT
NA,NA,TRBJ1-2,TRBV6-2/TRBV6-3,CASIGLDGYTF,TGTGCCAGCATCGGATTGGATGGCTACACCTTC
NA,TRBD1,TRBJ1-2,TRBV7-2,CASSLVTGESYGYTF,TGTGCCAGCAGCTTAGTAACAGGGGAAAGCTATGGCTACACCTTC
many,NA,TRBJ1-2,TRBV6-5,CASSYHTGTYGYTF,TGTGCCAGCAGTTACCATACAGGGACCTATGGCTACACCTTC
many,TRBD1,TRBJ1-2,TRBV6-1,CASRWDRESFKYGYTF,TGTGCCAGCAGATGGGACAGGGAGTCTTTTAAGTATGGCTACACCTTC
few,NA,TRBJ1-5,TRBV19,CASRATYTDQPQHF,TGTGCCAGTAGAGCGACGTACACGGATCAGCCCCAGCATTTT
few,TRBD2,TRBJ2-6,TRBV27,CASSPPGLAGAGANVLTF,TGTGCCAGCAGTCCCCCCGGACTAGCGGGAGCTGGGGCCAACGTCCTGACTTTC
NA,NA,TRBJ1-2,TRBV13,CASSLLQGSGYTF,TGTGCCAGCAGCTTACTACAGGGTAGTGGCTACACCTTC
many,TRBD1,TRBJ1-5,TRBV12-3/TRBV12-4,CASSLAGQGGNQPQHF,TGTGCCAGCAGTTTAGCGGGACAGGGTGGAAATCAGCCCCAGCATTTT
NA,NA,TRBJ1-2,TRBV20-1,CSASDDYGYTF,TGCAGTGCTAGCGACGACTATGGCTACACCTTC
NA,TRBD1,TRBJ2-7,TRBV7-2,CASSSIRIRQGASYEQYF,TGTGCCAGCAGCTCAATTAGAATAAGACAGGGGGCGTCCTACGAGCAGTACTTC
NA,NA,TRBJ1-3,TRBV9,CASSVAGISGNTIYF,TGTGCCAGCAGCGTAGCGGGGATCTCTGGAAACACCATATATTTT
NA,TRBD2,TRBJ2-5,TRBV7-2,CASSPWTSGSGGGETQYF,TGCGCCAGCAGCCCCTGGACTAGCGGGAGCGGCGGTGGGGAGACCCAGTACTTC
NA,TRBD1,TRBJ1-1,TRBV5-1,CASSWTGSETEAFF,TGCGCCAGCAGCTGGACAGGGTCGGAGACTGAAGCTTTCTTT
NA,NA,TRBJ2-7,TRBV20-1,CSARSPDYYEQYF,TGCAGTGCTAGGAGTCCAGACTACTACGAGCAGTACTTC
many,NA,TRBJ1-4,TRBV7-8,CASSPRTFATNEKLFF,TGTGCCAGCAGCCCCCGAACCTTTGCAACTAATGAAAAACTGTTTTTT
NA,TRBD1,TRBJ1-1,TRBV14,CASSPLDRWTEAFF,TGTGCCAGCAGCCCCCTGGACAGGTGGACTGAAGCTTTCTTT
NA,TRBD2,TRBJ2-7,TRBV9,CASSLSGSFDEQYF,TGTGCCAGCAGTTTAAGCGGGAGTTTTGACGAGCAGTACTTC
few,NA,TRBJ1-6,TRBV3-1,CASSLRRQTINSPLHF,TGTGCCAGCAGCCTAAGAAGACAGACGATTAATTCACCCCTCCACTTT
many,NA,TRBJ2-2,TRBV2,CASQPDSNTGELFF,TGTGCCAGCCAACCGGACAGCAACACCGGGGAGCTGTTTTTT
many,TRBD2,TRBJ2-7,TRBV12-3/TRBV12-4,CASSPGGRAYEQYF,TGTGCCAGCAGCCCGGGGGGGCGCGCGTACGAGCAGTACTTC
few,NA,TRBJ2-5,TRBV14,CASSQWEEETQYF,TGTGCCAGCAGCCAGTGGGAGGAAGAGACCCAGTACTTC
few,NA,TRBJ1-3,TRBV7-9,CASSSTVSGNTIYF,TGTGCCAGCAGCTCGACGGTCTCTGGAAACACCATATATTTT
NA,NA,TRBJ2-5,TRBV7-7,CASSFGQTRETQYF,TGTGCCAGCAGCTTCGGGCAGACGAGGGAGACCCAGTACTTC
few,NA,TRBJ2-7,TRBV28,CASSSPAWNYEQYF,TGTGCCAGCAGTTCCCCCGCTTGGAACTACGAGCAGTACTTC
many,NA,TRBJ2-7,TRBV28,CASSLLYYEQYF,TGTGCCAGCAGTCTACTCTACTACGAGCAGTACTTC
many,NA,TRBJ2-7,TRBV2,CASKRDKSISFEQYF,TGTGCCAGTAAGAGGGACAAGAGCATCTCATTCGAGCAGTACTTC
NA,NA,TRBJ2-5,TRBV4-1,CASSKDPGGETQYF,TGCGCCAGCAGCAAGGACCCCGGCGGGGAGACCCAGTACTTC
NA,NA,TRBJ2-2,TRBV29-1,CSVARAPSNTGELFF,TGCAGCGTTGCCCGGGCACCCTCGAACACCGGGGAGCTGTTTTTT
NA,NA,TRBJ1-1,TRBV10-2,CASTKNSANTEAFF,TGCGCCAGCACGAAGAACAGCGCGAACACTGAAGCTTTCTTT
many,NA,TRBJ1-6,TRBV2,CASSERFTENSPLHF,TGTGCCAGCAGTGAACGGTTCACGGAGAATTCACCCCTCCACTTT
few,NA,TRBJ1-5,TRBV15,CATSKDTETGPQHF,TGTGCCACCAGCAAGGATACAGAGACGGGGCCCCAGCATTTT
many,NA,TRBJ1-1,TRBV7-2,CASSLATVEAFF,TGTGCCAGCAGCTTAGCGACAGTTGAAGCTTTCTTT
many,NA,TRBJ2-7,TRBV7-3,CASSSNGRLGYEQYF,TGTGCCAGCAGCTCTAACGGGAGATTGGGCTACGAGCAGTACTTC
many,NA,TRBJ1-2,TRBV7-2,CASSPRSDYGYTF,TGTGCCAGCAGCCCAAGGTCCGACTATGGCTACACCTTC
few,TRBD1,TRBJ1-1,TRBV9,CASSPRDSMNTEAFF,TGTGCCAGCAGCCCGCGGGACAGCATGAACACTGAAGCTTTCTTT
many,NA,TRBJ2-7,TRBV20-1,CSASRSYAYEQYF,TGCAGTGCTAGCAGGTCTTACGCCTACGAGCAGTACTTC
many,TRBD2,TRBJ2-7,TRBV3-1,CASSQDLRTSQGGRPYEQYF,TGTGCCAGCAGCCAAGATTTGCGGACTAGCCAGGGAGGTCGGCCCTACGAGCAGTACTTC
NA,TRBD2,TRBJ2-2,TRBV13,CASSSRRLADKGELFF,TGTGCCAGCAGCAGCCGGCGACTAGCGGACAAGGGGGAGCTGTTTTTT
NA,NA,TRBJ2-7,TRBV6-5,CASSYVSQGRYEQYF,TGTGCCAGCAGTTATGTTAGTCAGGGCCGCTACGAGCAGTACTTC
many,TRBD2,TRBJ2-1,TRBV12-3/TRBV12-4,CASSLSGLAGRSSYNEQFF,TGTGCCAGCAGTTTATCGGGACTAGCGGGACGGAGCTCCTACAATGAGCAGTTCTTC
few,NA,TRBJ1-3,TRBV7-9,CASSSTGNSGNTIYF,TGTGCCAGCAGCTCGACAGGAAACTCTGGAAACACCATATATTTT
NA,NA,TRBJ1-6,TRBV10-3,CAISELVGNSPLHF,TGTGCCATCAGTGAATTGGTCGGGAATTCACCCCTCCACTTT
NA,NA,TRBJ2-3,TRBV7-2,CASSPNSRDTQYF,TGTGCCAGCAGCCCTAATTCACGTGATACGCAGTATTTT
NA,TRBD1,TRBJ2-7,TRBV4-3,CASSHRTGDEQYF,TGCGCCAGCAGCCACCGTACAGGGGACGAGCAGTACTTC
NA,NA,TRBJ2-7,TRBV20-1,CSAATGTRPPYEQYF,TGCAGTGCTGCTACCGGGACTCGCCCCCCCTACGAGCAGTACTTC
NA,NA,TRBJ2-7,TRBV7-9,CASSLEAASAYEQYF,TGTGCCAGCAGCTTAGAAGCAGCTAGCGCGTACGAGCAGTACTTC
many,TRBD1,TRBJ1-2,TRBV6-1,CASSSGGTVGHGYTF,TGTGCCAGCAGCTCCGGAGGGACAGTCGGTCATGGCTACACCTTC
many,NA,TRBJ2-6,TRBV12-3/TRBV12-4,CASSFLGTGANVLTF,TGTGCCAGCAGTTTTTTAGGGACTGGGGCCAACGTCCTGACTTTC
NA,NA,TRBJ1-5,TRBV12-3/TRBV12-4,CASSLPGPTVQPQHF,TGTGCCAGCAGTCTTCCGGGACCGACGGTTCAGCCCCAGCATTTT
NA,NA,TRBJ2-2,TRBV6-2/TRBV6-3,CASSSGTPGMGELFF,TGTGCCAGCAGTTCGGGAACACCCGGGATGGGGGAGCTGTTTTTT
NA,NA,TRBJ2-3,TRBV2,CASRGNYGDTQYF,TGTGCCAGCAGAGGAAACTACGGGGATACGCAGTATTTT
many,NA,TRBJ1-1,TRBV6-1,CASSPTPGSQPNTEAFF,TGTGCCAGCAGTCCTACCCCGGGGTCGCAACCGAACACTGAAGCTTTCTTT